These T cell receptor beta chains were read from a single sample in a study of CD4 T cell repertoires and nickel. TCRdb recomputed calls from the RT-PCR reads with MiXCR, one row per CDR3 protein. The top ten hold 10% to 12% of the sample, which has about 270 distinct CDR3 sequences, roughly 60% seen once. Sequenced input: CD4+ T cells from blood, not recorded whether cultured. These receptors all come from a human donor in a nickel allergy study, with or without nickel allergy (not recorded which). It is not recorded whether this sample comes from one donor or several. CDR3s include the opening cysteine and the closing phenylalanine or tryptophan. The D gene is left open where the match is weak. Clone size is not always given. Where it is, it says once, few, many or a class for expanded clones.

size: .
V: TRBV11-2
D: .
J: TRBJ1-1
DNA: TGTGCCAGCAGCTTAGCGGGGGTAGGGAACACTGAAGCTTTCTTT
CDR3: CASSLAGVGNTEAFF

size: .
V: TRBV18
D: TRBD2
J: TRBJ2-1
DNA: TGTGCCAGCTCACCCAGCGGGAGAGGCGTCGATGAGCAGTTCTTC
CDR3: CASSPSGRGVDEQFF

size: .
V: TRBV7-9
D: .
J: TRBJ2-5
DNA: TGTGCCAGTATGGCTTGGTCAGGGCCTCTGGCTGGGGAGACCCAGTACTTC
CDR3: CASMAWSGPLAGETQYF

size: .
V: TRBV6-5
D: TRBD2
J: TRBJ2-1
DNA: TGTGCCAGCAGTTACTCGTCTAGCGGGCTCGGTGGTGAGCAGTTCTTC
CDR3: CASSYSSSGLGGEQFF

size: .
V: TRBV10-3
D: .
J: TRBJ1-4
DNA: TGTGCCATCAGTGACAGGGTCGGAGAAAAACTGTTTTTT
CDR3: CAISDRVGEKLFF

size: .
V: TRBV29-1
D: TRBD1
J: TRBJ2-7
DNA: TGCAGCGGATCAAGAGAGGGACAGACCTACGAGCAGTACTTC
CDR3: CSGSREGQTYEQYF

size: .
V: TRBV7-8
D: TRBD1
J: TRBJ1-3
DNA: TGTGCCAGCAGCTTTTTCGTGGGACAGGGGTTATCAGGAAACACCATATATTTT
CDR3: CASSFFVGQGLSGNTIYF

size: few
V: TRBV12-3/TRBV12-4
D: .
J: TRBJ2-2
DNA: TGTGCCAGCGTATATACGAACACCGGGGAGCTGTTTTTT
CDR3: CASVYTNTGELFF

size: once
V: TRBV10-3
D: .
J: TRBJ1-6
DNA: TGTGCCATCGGGGAGGGTAATTCACCCCTCCACTTT
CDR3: CAIGEGNSPLHF

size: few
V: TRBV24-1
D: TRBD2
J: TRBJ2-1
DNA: TGTGCCACCAGTGATCCTAGCGGGAGGGCCGACAATGAGCAGTTCTTC
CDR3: CATSDPSGRADNEQFF

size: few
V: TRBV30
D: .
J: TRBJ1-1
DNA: TGTGCCTGGAGCCAGGGTGCTCACACTGAAGCTTTCTTT
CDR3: CAWSQGAHTEAFF

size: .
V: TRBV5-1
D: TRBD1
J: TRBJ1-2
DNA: TGCGCCAGCAGCTTGAGGACAGGGGGCGACTATGGCTACACCTTC
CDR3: CASSLRTGGDYGYTF